The T cell receptor (beta chain) described here comes from a study of cytomegalovirus exposure and HLA in healthy donors. Study-level results: When analyzed later, the rates of TCR association showed variation by HLA locus, with DRB1 the most and HLA-C the fewest. TCR beta chains numbering some 160 were designated cytomegalovirus-associated. Apparent HLA restriction characterized most CMV-associated TCR beta chains in a later analysis.

To note about this clone: The antigen is not known.

The CDR3 length is 13 residues. Trimming removed 4 bases at V and 2 bases at J, with 10 bases between. Germline CDR1 is GTSNPN and CDR2 is SVGIG (reference sequence). The study ran its PCR with 60 Vbeta and 13 Jbeta primers. TCRdb's copy holds only in-frame clones and misses some; the assay was immunoSEQ multiplex PCR. The sample holds about 88,000 clones; about two thirds are singletons and the top ten take 2.7%. The sample was PBMCs. The TCR comes from a man aged 50-60 years in good health and CMV-seronegative. This chain connects TRBV30 to TRBJ2-3; a weak D match, TRBD1 (6 bases). In DNA, the CDR3 is TGTGCCTGGAATAGGGGGTTCACAGATACGCAGTATTTT. Translated, it gives CAWNRGFTDTQYF.